The 24 T cell receptor beta chains below all came from one sample that was sequenced in a study of early T cells in non-severe SARS-CoV-2 infection. TCRdb called the 5' RACE reads again in MiXCR, with one record for every CDR3 protein. The data contain around 86,000 distinct CDR3 sequences, about 15% of them singletons. The sequenced sample consisted of whole blood. All receptors derive from an adult who was a healthcare worker with PCR-confirmed SARS-CoV-2 infection or an uninfected control (not recorded which).

This clonotype has ten or more counts. The chain has TRBV3-1 and TRBJ1-2, with D hard to call. The CDR3 has 16 residues. V lost 0 bases to trimming and J lost 6 bases, with 17 bases between them. Per the germline V gene, CDR1 is LGHDT and CDR2 is YNNKEL (reference sequence). The CDR3 sequence is CASSQDILGRSDGYTF. The CDR3 DNA reads as TGTGCCAGCAGCCAAGATATTTTGGGCAGGAGTGATGGCTACACCTTC.

This clonotype was detected ten times or more. The chain combines TRBV6-6 with TRBJ2-5; D unclear. The CDR3 loop spans 15 amino acids. V was pared by 6 bases and J by 1 base, with 15 bases between. Germline values: CDR1 MNHNY, CDR2 SVGAGI (reference sequence). The CDR3 sequence is CASSPDQESQETQYF. The DNA of the CDR3 is TGTGCCAGCAGCCCGGACCAGGAGTCCCAAGAGACCCAGTACTTC.

The V call is TRBV11-2, the J call TRBJ1-6; the D is unclear. From germline, CDR1 is SGHAT and CDR2 FQNNGV. The V gene lost 0 bases and the J gene lost 0 bases, with 6 bases spanning the gap. The length of the CDR3 is 16 residues. The CDR3 region is CASSLEPSSYNSPLHF. CDR3 DNA: TGTGCCAGCAGCTTAGAGCCGAGCTCCTATAATTCACCCCTCCACTTT. Looking up the rest from reference TRBV11-2 and TRBJ1-6 gives the full variable domain: EAGVAQSPRYKIIEKRQSVAFWCNPISGHATLYWYQQILGQGPKLLIQFQNNGVVDDSQLPKDRFSAERLKGVDSTLKIQPAKLEDSAVYLCASSLEPSSYNSPLHFGNGTRLTVT.

This clonotype was counted between two and nine times. The J gene is TRBJ1-1, the V gene TRBV5-1; D is possibly TRBD1 (6 bases). CDR3 length: 16 amino acids. Trimming took off 1 base at V and 1 base at J, with 14 bases between the two ends. Per the germline V gene, CDR1 is SGHRS and CDR2 is YFSETQ. The CDR3 region has the DNA TGCGCCAGCAGCTTGCAACCCCGGGGGGCGAACACTGAAGCTTTCTTT. This codes for CASSLQPRGANTEAFF.

This clonotype was counted ten times or more. The chain employs TRBV12-3 or TRBV12-4 and TRBJ1-1; D not resolved. The CDR3 is made up of 13 amino acids. The V gene lost 6 bases and the J gene lost 2 bases, with 10 bases spanning the gap. CDR3: CASSQLDNTEAFF. CDR3 DNA sequence: TGTGCCAGCAGCCAACTGGATAACACTGAAGCTTTCTTT.

The chain joins TRBV5-4 to TRBJ2-2, with a tentative D call TRBD1 (6 bases). The CDR3 runs 15 residues. In germline, CDR1 is SGHNT, CDR2 YYREEE (reference sequence). The V and J ends lost 3 bases and 0 bases respectively, with 9 bases between them. The CDR3, as DNA: TGTGCCAGCAGCTCCTGGACAGCGAACACCGGGGAGCTGTTTTTT. It translates to CASSSWTANTGELFF.

There are many counts of this clonotype. The chain uses TRBV5-1 and TRBJ1-1; D is unresolved. Looked up from germline, CDR1 is SGHRS and CDR2 is YFSETQ. V lost 1 base to trimming and J lost 5 bases, with 12 bases between them. The CDR3 is 14 amino acids. In DNA form, the CDR3 reads TGCGCCAGCAGCTTGTCAGCAGGAAAAACTGAAGCTTTCTTT. Translating gives CASSLSAGKTEAFF.

This chain joins TRBV2 and TRBJ1-3; D is ambiguous. CDR3 length: 15 amino acids. V was clipped by 2 bases and J by 0 bases, with 8 bases between them. The germline CDR1 and CDR2 sequences are SNHLY and FYNNEI. CDR3 sequence: CASSERVTSGNTIYF. The CDR3 coding sequence is TGTGCCAGCAGTGAAAGGGTCACCTCTGGAAACACCATATATTTT. Variable domain in full (rest from reference TRBV2 and TRBJ1-3): EPEVTQTPSHQVTQMGQEVILRCVPISNHLYFYWYRQILGQKVEFLVSFYNNEISEKSEIFDDQFSVERPDGSNFTLKIRSTKLEDSAMYFCASSERVTSGNTIYFGEGSWLTVV.

This clonotype turned up a few times. The chain is built from TRBV4-1 and TRBJ2-3, with 11 bases that match TRBD2. This CDR3 contains 19 residues. With V trimmed by 1 base and J by 1 base, 10 bases remained unmatched. Per the germline V gene, CDR1 is MGHRA and CDR2 is YSYEKL. Here the CDR3 DNA reads TGCGCCAGCAGCCAAGGGACTAGCGGGTTTGTTAGCGGCACAGATACGCAGTATTTT. Amino acid sequence: CASSQGTSGFVSGTDTQYF.

This clonotype was detected ten times or more. The chain employs TRBV14 and TRBJ2-7; 10 bases map to TRBD1. V shed 3 bases and J 2 bases; nucleotides not matched to a gene: 4. Looked up from germline, CDR1 is SGHDN and CDR2 is FVKESK. This CDR3 region has 15 residues. CDR3 amino acids: CASSQGQGIPYEQYV. Here the CDR3 DNA reads TGTGCCAGCAGCCAGGGACAGGGGATCCCCTACGAGCAGTACGTC.

In its sample, this clonotype was seen many times. The chain couples TRBV25-1 to TRBJ1-2, with D hard to call. The V gene lost 4 bases and the J gene lost 7 bases, with 16 bases spanning the gap. The germline CDR1 and CDR2 sequences are MGHDK and SYGVNS. The CDR3 consists of 14 residues. CDR3 residues: CASSAPVNLGGYTF. DNA of the CDR3: TGTGCCAGCAGTGCTCCGGTAAACCTTGGTGGCTACACCTTC.

This clonotype has a count of ten or more. V and J are TRBV7-3 and TRBJ2-2; 9 positions agree with TRBD2. The germline CDR1 and CDR2 sequences are SGHTA and FQGTGA. This CDR3 has 16 amino acids. V lost 2 bases, J lost 2 bases, and 3 bases stayed unmatched. The CDR3 DNA reads as TGTGCCAGCAGCTTAGAAGCGGGGGGCAACACCGGGGAGCTGTTTTTT. As protein: CASSLEAGGNTGELFF.

In its sample, this clonotype was seen a few times. V and J are TRBV10-2 and TRBJ2-5; D might be TRBD1 (5 bases). CDR3 length: 13 residues. Looked up from germline, CDR1 is WSHSY and CDR2 is SAAADI. V lost 7 bases and J lost 1, with 10 bases in between. CDR3 sequence reads: CASKETGQETQYF. For the CDR3, the DNA is TGCGCCAGCAAAGAAACAGGCCAAGAGACCCAGTACTTC.

The chain is built from TRBV5-1 and TRBJ2-5; perhaps D is TRBD1 or TRBD2 (5 bases each). V shed 1 base and J shed 5 bases, with 15 bases lying between them. The germline V gene has CDR1 SGHRS and CDR2 YFSETQ. This CDR3 has 15 amino acids. CDR3 DNA sequence: TGCGCCAGCAGCTTGACTGCCCGAGAGGGGGAGACCCAGTACTTC. As protein: CASSLTAREGETQYF.

The sample holds many counts of this clonotype. The V call is TRBV20-1, the J call TRBJ2-6; no clear D gene. The CDR3 totals 12 residues. Trimming took 7 bases from V and 1 from J, leaving 5 bases between them. The V gene's germline CDR1 is DFQATT and CDR2 SNEGSKA (reference sequence). DNA of the CDR3: TGCAGTGGGGAATCTGGGGCCAACGTCCTGACTTTC. Translation: CSGESGANVLTF.

This clonotype was counted a few times. V gene TRBV28 combines with J gene TRBJ2-5; 8 bases line up with TRBD2. V gave up 0 bases and J gave up 3 bases; unmatched junction bases: 3. CDR1 MDHEN and CDR2 SYDVKM come from the germline V gene. The CDR3 is 15 residues long. The CDR3 sequence: CASSLWFGGEETQYF. CDR3 DNA sequence: TGTGCCAGCAGTTTATGGTTCGGGGGGGAAGAGACCCAGTACTTC.

This rearrangement joins TRBV4-1 to TRBJ2-7; no clear D gene. The CDR3 extends over 14 amino acids. The germline V gene has CDR1 MGHRA and CDR2 YSYEKL. Between the trimmed V and J ends, which lost 3 bases and 4 bases, there was a span of 13 bases. The CDR3 DNA is TGCGCCAGCAGCCAGCCTGGGCAGGTATACGAGCAGTACGTC. It yields the protein CASSQPGQVYEQYV.

This clonotype appeared many times. V usage is TRBV10-1 and J usage is TRBJ2-7, with D possibly being TRBD1 (6 bases). The CDR3 totals 15 residues. Trimming removed 6 bases at V and 4 bases at J, with 19 bases between. From germline, CDR1 is WNHNN and CDR2 SYGVQD (reference sequence). The CDR3 sequence: CASSEDSGRPYEQYV. As DNA, the CDR3 is TGCGCCAGCAGCGAGGACAGCGGACGACCATACGAGCAGTACGTC.

This clonotype was observed a few times. This chain uses TRBV20-1 with TRBJ2-5; maybe TRBD2 (6 bases). The V gene's germline CDR1 is DFQATT and CDR2 SNEGSKA (reference sequence). The CDR3 loop spans 13 amino acids. With 4 bases removed from V and 5 bases from J, the gap between germline ends came to 14 bases. The CDR3 sequence is CSAKGLLLETQYF. The CDR3 DNA follows: TGCAGTGCTAAGGGACTGCTTCTGGAGACCCAGTACTTC.

The chain employs TRBV7-6 and TRBJ2-1; no definite D call. CDR1 is SGHVS and CDR2 is FNYEAQ in the germline V gene. V gave up 5 bases and J gave up 0 bases, with 11 bases separating them. The CDR3 runs 15 residues. The CDR3 DNA sequence: TGTGCCAGCAGCCCACGCGCAGACTCCTACAATGAGCAGTTCTTC. This encodes CASSPRADSYNEQFF.

This clonotype was detected a few times. The V call is TRBV18, the J call TRBJ2-7; maybe TRBD1 (6 bases). The CDR3 consists of 15 residues. CDR1 and CDR2 from the germline V gene are KGHSH and LQKENI. V was trimmed by 6 bases and J by 4 bases, leaving 19 bases between them. This chain's CDR3 is CASSQGSGTPYEQYV. CDR3 DNA: TGTGCCAGCTCTCAGGGCTCCGGGACACCTTACGAGCAGTACGTC.

This clonotype was detected ten times or more. The rearrangement links TRBV6-1 to TRBJ2-7; 9 nucleotides align to TRBD2. This CDR3 is 15 amino acids long. Trimming took 1 base from V and 3 from J; bases not matched to a gene: 4. CDR1 and CDR2 (germline): MNHNS, SASEGT. In nucleotides, the CDR3 is TGTGCCAGCAGTGAAGGTAGCGGGGGATTCTACGAGCAGTACGTC. Its protein is CASSEGSGGFYEQYV.

A few counts support this clonotype. Here the CDR3 reads CASSQDAGYEQFF. CDR3 bases: TGCGCCAGCAGCCAAGATGCAGGGTACGAGCAGTTCTTC. This chain uses TRBV4-1 with TRBJ2-1, with D possibly TRBD1 on 5 matching bases. The CDR3 loop spans 13 amino acids. Trimming removed 0 bases from V and 10 bases from J, with 10 bases in between. CDR1 MGHRA and CDR2 YSYEKL come from the germline V gene.

The chain links TRBV5-1 to TRBJ2-5; 11 nucleotides line up with TRBD2. CDR1 and CDR2 from the germline V gene are SGHRS and YFSETQ. CDR3 length: 15 residues. The trim removed 7 bases at V and 2 bases at J, leaving 7 bases unmatched. In nucleotides, the CDR3 is TGCGCCAGCCTCCACGGACTAGCGGGTCAAGAGACCCAGTACTTC. It yields the protein CASLHGLAGQETQYF.